These T cell receptor beta chains were read from a single sample in a study of breast tumors, draining lymph nodes, adjacent tissues. TCRdb re-called the multiplex PCR reads through MiXCR, storing one row per CDR3 protein. The sample contains more than 10,000 distinct CDR3 sequences, about 70% of which appear only once. The sample comprised tumor-adjacent breast tissue. The origin of the receptors is a female donor with breast cancer. Some clones in this sample may be carry-over from other donors' samples. The CDR3 runs from the conserved cysteine through the conserved F or W. Fields, in order: clone size, J gene, V gene, D gene, CDR3 protein, CDR3 DNA. D genes are given only for firm matches. Size is omitted from some rows. Given values are once, few, many or a class for expanded clones.

abundance: -; j_gene: TRBJ2-3; v_gene: TRBV9; d_gene: -; CDR3aa: CASSTGHTDTQYF; CDR3nt: TGTGCCAGCAGCACGGGTCATACAGATACGCAGTATTTT
abundance: -; j_gene: TRBJ2-5; v_gene: TRBV20-1; d_gene: -; CDR3aa: CSALRPNQETQYF; CDR3nt: TGCAGTGCCCTCCGACCGAACCAAGAGACCCAGTACTTC
abundance: -; j_gene: TRBJ2-7; v_gene: TRBV2; d_gene: -; CDR3aa: CASSLWEQYF; CDR3nt: TGTGCCAGCAGTCTGTGGGAGCAGTACTTC
abundance: many; j_gene: TRBJ2-3; v_gene: TRBV5-1; d_gene: -; CDR3aa: CASSFGHNTDTQYF; CDR3nt: TGCGCCAGCAGCTTTGGCCATAACACAGATACGCAGTATTTT
abundance: -; j_gene: TRBJ2-3; v_gene: TRBV29-1; d_gene: -; CDR3aa: CSVETIESTDTQYF; CDR3nt: TGCAGCGTTGAGACTATTGAAAGCACAGATACGCAGTATTTT
abundance: -; j_gene: TRBJ2-7; v_gene: TRBV9; d_gene: TRBD2; CDR3aa: CASSPSGRFEQYF; CDR3nt: TGTGCCAGCAGCCCTAGCGGGAGGTTCGAGCAGTACTTC
abundance: medium-sized; j_gene: TRBJ2-1; v_gene: TRBV9; d_gene: -; CDR3aa: CASNPDRLNNEQFF; CDR3nt: TGTGCCAGCAACCCCGACAGACTAAACAATGAGCAGTTCTTC
abundance: -; j_gene: TRBJ2-7; v_gene: TRBV4-1; d_gene: TRBD2; CDR3aa: CASSQSGTSGSREQYF; CDR3nt: TGCGCCAGCAGCCAGTCCGGGACTAGTGGGAGCCGCGAGCAGTACTTC
abundance: -; j_gene: TRBJ1-2; v_gene: TRBV20-1; d_gene: -; CDR3aa: CSAPTRTQRDGYTF; CDR3nt: TGCAGTGCGCCCACTAGGACTCAAAGGGATGGCTACACCTTC
abundance: -; j_gene: TRBJ2-5; v_gene: TRBV20-1; d_gene: TRBD2; CDR3aa: CSAKKAGGDETQYF; CDR3nt: TGCAGTGCTAAAAAAGCGGGAGGGGACGAGACCCAGTACTTC
abundance: -; j_gene: TRBJ2-5; v_gene: TRBV15; d_gene: -; CDR3aa: CATSRPSGQETQYF; CDR3nt: TGTGCCACCAGCAGGCCAAGCGGACAAGAGACCCAGTACTTC
abundance: few; j_gene: TRBJ2-1; v_gene: TRBV5-6; d_gene: -; CDR3aa: CASSFDPWTVINEQFF; CDR3nt: TGTGCCAGCAGCTTCGACCCTTGGACGGTTATCAATGAGCAGTTCTTC
abundance: few; j_gene: TRBJ1-1; v_gene: TRBV20-1; d_gene: -; CDR3aa: CSARDLRRQVNTEAFF; CDR3nt: TGCAGTGCTAGAGATCTTAGGCGACAGGTCAACACTGAAGCTTTCTTT